This T cell receptor (beta chain) was recovered during a study of cytomegalovirus exposure and HLA in healthy donors. Study information: Tens of millions of unique TCRs, all from HLA-typed donors, were included in an early release of the data. Researchers found that roughly 81% of around 400 genotyped donors fell within the Caucasian-associated ancestry cluster. Study observations and caveats: An analysis that came later showed most CMV-associated TCR beta chains appearing HLA-restricted.

The PCR had 60 Vbeta and 13 Jbeta primers. The repertoire was sequenced with immunoSEQ multiplex PCR; TCRdb's copy has only in-frame clones and lacks some. The data contain roughly 120,000 clones, more than 70% of them singletons. This clone came up once. Antigen specificity is unknown. Germline assignment: CDR1 WNHNN and CDR2 SYGVQD (reference sequence). The CDR3 contains 13 residues. Trimming took off 7 bases at V and 6 bases at J, with 14 bases between the two ends. Sequencing was carried out using PBMCs. This sequence joins TRBV10-1 and TRBJ2-3, with D perhaps matching TRBD2 (6 bases). The clonotype was recovered from a man aged 50-59 years in good health and CMV-seropositive. CDR3 region: CASNRDLQDTQYF. The CDR3 DNA sequence: TGCGCCAGCAACCGGGACTTACAGGATACGCAGTATTTT.